This T cell receptor beta chain was sequenced for a study of T cells expressing NK-cell markers. On the study more broadly: CD3+CD56+NKG2C+, CD3+CD56+NKG2C- and CD3+CD56-NKG2C+ T cells, once sorted, supplied the TCR beta repertoires.

Libraries used 5'RACE template switching adding universal primer site and UMIs. Each CDR3 protein gets one entry in TCRdb, which reprocessed the 5' RACE reads and gives no DNA. Recorded for this sample: fewer than 400,000 distinct CDR3 sequences. The CDR3 runs 16 residues. Germline loops: CDR1 MDHEN, CDR2 SYDVKM. Specimen: blood T cells: a sorted CD56 or NKG2C T cell subset, CD4+ or CD8+ T cells, or bulk PBMC T cells (not recorded which). The rearrangement uses TRBV28 and TRBJ2-6; TCRdb outputs TRBD1, but without DNA this stays unchecked. The TCR comes from a man aged 18 to 69 in good health. The CDR3 loop is CASKPDRVAGANVLTF. Full variable domain (missing parts from reference TRBV28 and TRBJ2-6): DVKVTQSSRYLVKRTGEKVFLECVQDMDHENMFWYRQDPGLGLRLIYFSYDVKMKEKGDIPEGYSVSREKKERFSLILESASTNQTSMYLCASKPDRVAGANVLTFGAGSRLTVL.